The present T cell receptor (beta chain) was sequenced within a study of OX40 agonist ivuxolimab in advanced cancers. In the study overall: In this cohort, patients received ivuxolimab, an agonistic anti-OX40 (CD134) antibody. Roughly two fifths of patients had received prior checkpoint inhibitor therapy.

Trimming shortened V by 0 bases and J by 0 bases, and 12 bases separated the two germline ends. This CDR3 region has 16 residues. From germline, CDR1 is SGHNT and CDR2 YYREEE (reference sequence). A note on this clone: Its specificity is unknown.

Whole-study findings and limits: At doses 0.1 to 3.0 mg/kg, CD4+ and CD8+ clones expanded. In general, CD8+ T cells held more expanded clones than CD4+ did, on average.

Profiling relied on immunoSEQ multiplex PCR, and the TCRdb table lists in-frame clones only, not all of them. The data contain 60,000 or so clones, under 90% of them singletons. The V gene is TRBV5-4, the J gene TRBJ1-1; tentative D call: TRBD1 (6 bases). This TCR derives from an adult with an advanced solid tumor such as melanoma, head and neck, liver or kidney cancer. The sample in question was CD4+ or CD8+ T cells sorted from blood, obtained in a trial of the OX40 agonist ivuxolimab. This CDR3 is CASSLGDRILNTEAFF. The CDR3 DNA reads TGTGCCAGCAGCTTGGGCGACAGGATCTTGAACACTGAAGCTTTCTTT. Full variable domain (missing parts from reference TRBV5-4 and TRBJ1-1): ETGVTQSPTHLIKTRGQQVTLRCSSQSGHNTVSWYQQALGQGPQFIFQYYREEENGRGNFPPRFSGLQFPNYSSELNVNALELDDSALYLCASSLGDRILNTEAFFGQGTRLTVV.